The 19 T cell receptor beta chains below come from one sample, sequenced in a study of T cells in Graves' hyperthyroidism and ophthalmopathy (dated by TCRdb to between 2018 and 2021). The library came from multiplex PCR. The data were produced on an Illumina HiSeq 2000. TCR beta CDR3 regions were amplified from RNA transcripts. A first-round RT-PCR of the TCR CDR3 used the HTBI primer set with the Qiagen OneStep RT-PCR kit. Through fastp at Q25 and MiXCR, TCRdb rebuilt clones from the public reads, retaining in-frame beta chains. Rows with one shared CDR3 protein collapse into an entry with the most common genes and DNA. The sample profile shows about 290,000 distinct CDR3 sequences; about 15% of them were found once. The ten largest clones capture approximately 35% of the sample. The source material was blood. These receptors were obtained from a man aged 25-40 years with Graves' hyperthyroidism.

A note on this clonotype: A read error is possible here, since a much larger clone lies one base away. The CDR3 nucleotides are TGTGCCAGCAGCCGAGATGGCGGGAGCTCCTACGAGCAGTACTTC. Its protein is CASSRDGGSSYEQYF. The chain has TRBV3-1 and TRBJ2-7; 7 bases match TRBD2. The J segment lost 0 bases and the V segment lost 4 bases, leaving 6 bases of the junction unmatched. Germline V gene lookup returns CDR1 LGHDT and CDR2 YNNKEL (reference sequence). This CDR3 comprises 15 residues.

Regarding this clonotype: Compared with germline, one end of the junction differs, possibly owing to a read error. This chain connects TRBV3-1 to TRBJ2-7; TRBD2 matches 10 bases. Germline assignment: CDR1 LGHDT and CDR2 YNNKEL (reference sequence). The CDR3 covers 19 residues. The CDR3 loop reads CASSQDLLGGLAASYERYF. DNA for the CDR3: TGTGCCAGCAGCCAAGATTTATTGGGAGGACTAGCGGCCTCCTACGAGCGGTACTTC.

The rearrangement joins TRBV20-1 to TRBJ2-7, with 8 bases lining up with TRBD2. V gave up 2 bases and J gave up 4 bases; unmatched junction bases: 4. The CDR3 has 13 amino acids. The germline gives CDR1 DFQATT, CDR2 SNEGSKA (reference sequence). CDR3 nucleotides: TGCAGTGCTAGACCGGGACTAGATTACGAGCAGTACTTC. As protein: CSARPGLDYEQYF.

This clonotype has at least ten counts. The gene calls are TRBV20-1 and TRBJ2-3; D gene unclear. The CDR3 extends over 15 amino acids. Germline CDR1 and CDR2: DFQATT and SNEGSKA (reference sequence). V lost 0 bases and J lost 4, with 14 bases in between. The CDR3 is CSARDPSRQADTQYF. CDR3 DNA sequence: TGCAGTGCTAGAGACCCGTCGCGACAAGCAGATACGCAGTATTTT.

The genes are TRBV6-5 and TRBJ2-1; D assignment may be TRBD1 or TRBD2 (6 bases each). Germline CDR1 is MNHEY and CDR2 is SVGAGI. V gave up 0 bases and J gave up 9 bases, with 9 bases separating them. This CDR3 has 13 residues. The CDR3 protein is CASSYSQGGEQFF. The CDR3 bases are TGTGCCAGCAGTTACTCACAGGGAGGTGAGCAGTTCTTC.

This clonotype came up many times. The chain recombines TRBV12-5 with TRBJ2-5; D might be TRBD2 (5 bases). V lost 6 bases and J 14 bases, leaving 13 bases between the germline ends. Germline-derived CDR1 and CDR2 are LGHNT and FRNRAP. This CDR3 contains 10 residues. CDR3 residues: CASGEGSGYF. The CDR3 DNA reads TGTGCTAGTGGCGAGGGATCCGGCTACTTC.

This clonotype was observed many times. The chain uses TRBV20-1 and TRBJ2-7, with D unresolved. Trimming took off 2 bases at V and 3 bases at J, with 14 bases between the two ends. The CDR3 totals 14 residues. The germline CDR1 and CDR2 sequences are DFQATT and SNEGSKA (reference sequence). CDR3 bases: TGCAGTGCTAGAAGGGTTGGGCAAAGCTACGAGCAGTACTTC. It translates to CSARRVGQSYEQYF.

This clonotype was seen repeatedly, ten times or more. The chain has TRBV20-1 and TRBJ2-7; D is perhaps TRBD2 (7 bases). The CDR3 sequence is 18 residues long. V lost 4 bases to trimming and J lost 3 bases, with 28 bases between them. In germline, CDR1 is DFQATT, CDR2 SNEGSKA (reference sequence). CDR3 DNA sequence: TGCAGTGCTACCCTCCGGGGGGCCCAACGTCGGATAAACTACGAGCAGTACTTC. It is translated as CSATLRGAQRRINYEQYF.

This sequence joins TRBV12-3 or TRBV12-4 and TRBJ2-3; 11 nucleotides align to TRBD2. Trimming cost V 7 bases and J 6 bases; bases outside gene matches: 9. The CDR3 loop spans 15 amino acids. CDR3 in amino acids: CASNSLLAGVDTQYF. The CDR3 coding sequence is TGTGCCAGCAATTCGCTACTAGCGGGAGTTGATACGCAGTATTTT.

The chain is built from TRBV5-1 and TRBJ2-2; D may be TRBD1 (6 bases). V was pared by 4 bases and J by 5 bases, with 12 bases between. The CDR3 length is 14 residues. Looked up from germline, CDR1 is SGHRS and CDR2 is YFSETQ. CDR3 amino acids: CASSDPQGTGELFF. For the CDR3, the DNA is TGCGCCAGCAGCGATCCACAGGGAACCGGGGAGCTGTTTTTT. The variable domain in full, with the rest retrieved from reference TRBV5-1 and TRBJ2-2, is KAGVTQTPRYLIKTRGQQVTLSCSPISGHRSVSWYQQTPGQGLQFLFEYFSETQRNKGNFPGRFSGRQFSNSRSEMNVSTLELGDSALYLCASSDPQGTGELFFGEGSRLTVL.

The chain links TRBV7-2 to TRBJ1-4, with no clear D. Germline V gene sequence: CDR1 SGHTA, CDR2 FQGNSA. The CDR3 is made up of 12 amino acids. V gave up 11 bases and J gave up 5 bases, with 12 bases separating them. The CDR3 sequence is CASRAANEKLFF. Written as DNA, the CDR3 is TGTGCCTCGAGGGCAGCAAATGAAAAACTGTTTTTT.

This clonotype was detected once. J is TRBJ1-3 and V is TRBV7-8, with D hard to call. The length of the CDR3 is 15 residues. Germline CDR1 SGHVS, CDR2 FQNEAQ. Trimming stripped 5 bases from V and 2 bases from J, with 13 bases between. The CDR3 DNA follows: TGTGCCAGCAGCCCCTCATGGGTCCCTGGAAACACCATATATTTT. Amino acids: CASSPSWVPGNTIYF.

This chain joins TRBV12-3 or TRBV12-4 and TRBJ1-2; maybe TRBD1 (5 bases). The CDR3 loop spans 15 amino acids. V lost 8 bases, J lost 8 bases, and 24 bases lay in between. CDR3 sequence reads: CASLLAGVGLLGYTF. CDR3 DNA sequence: TGTGCCAGCCTCTTGGCGGGGGTGGGGCTTTTAGGCTACACCTTC.

Many counts were recorded for this clonotype. The rearrangement uses TRBV7-9 and TRBJ1-1; D unresolved. Germline CDR1 and CDR2: SEHNR and FQNEAQ (reference sequence). The length of the CDR3 is 14 residues. Trimming cost V 0 bases and J 7 bases, with 12 bases left between them. The CDR3 reads CASSLARVTYEAFF. Written as DNA, the CDR3 is TGTGCCAGCAGCTTAGCGAGGGTTACTTATGAAGCTTTCTTT.

V is TRBV20-1 and J is TRBJ2-7, with D possibly being TRBD1 or TRBD2 (6 bases each). The CDR3 consists of 17 residues. The V gene's germline CDR1 is DFQATT and CDR2 SNEGSKA (reference sequence). Trimming pared 6 bases from V and 5 bases from J, leaving 29 bases between. CDR3 in amino acids: CSALGSMRAGAGDEQYF. The CDR3 DNA reads TGCAGTGCCCTCGGTTCCATGAGAGCGGGCGCAGGGGACGAGCAGTACTTC.

In its sample, this clonotype was seen a few times. The J gene is TRBJ1-2, the V gene TRBV4-1; D unclear. Per germline, CDR1 MGHRA and CDR2 YSYEKL. V lost 0 bases and J lost 5, with 7 bases in between. The CDR3 extends over 13 amino acids. CDR3 in amino acids: CASSQESAYGYTF. The DNA of the CDR3 is TGCGCCAGCAGCCAAGAGAGCGCTTATGGCTACACCTTC.

This clonotype has more than one count but fewer than ten. The chain couples TRBV9 to TRBJ2-7; 10 bases line up with TRBD2. This CDR3 has 16 amino acids. CDR1 is SGDLS, CDR2 YYNGEE, per germline. Trimming took 4 bases from V and 6 from J; bases not matched to a gene: 13. CDR3 sequence reads: CASSRVGLADHSEQYF. The CDR3 DNA follows: TGTGCCAGCAGCCGGGTTGGACTAGCGGACCACTCCGAGCAGTACTTC.

The chain employs TRBV6-1 and TRBJ1-2; D gene ambiguous. Germline lookup yields CDR1 MNHNS and CDR2 SASEGT. The CDR3 runs 13 residues. V dropped 5 bases and J dropped 5 bases, with 12 bases sitting between them. The CDR3 DNA follows: TGTGCCAGCAGTCGGGCTATTGGATATGGCTACACCTTC. Amino acid sequence: CASSRAIGYGYTF.

V usage is TRBV2 and J usage is TRBJ2-3; 9 positions agree with TRBD2. V shed 7 bases, J shed 5 bases, and the junction held 10 bases outside the gene matches. This CDR3 is built from 15 residues. Germline values: CDR1 SNHLY, CDR2 FYNNEI. CDR3 nucleotides: TGTGCCAGCACTTCGACTAGCGGAGGGGGAGATACGCAGTATTTT. This translates into CASTSTSGGGDTQYF.